The 25 T cell receptor beta chains below come from one sample, sequenced in a study of blood T cell repertoires in COVID-19. Profiled with immunoSEQ multiplex PCR; TCRdb holds only in-frame clones, not every one. The table lists under 300,000 clones, approximately 82% of them singletons. The sequenced material came from peripheral blood. The receptors come from a man aged 60 to 69 who had recovered from COVID-19.

The chain has TRBV3-1 (or the pseudogene TRBV3-2) and TRBJ2-7, with unresolved D. Looked up from germline, CDR1 is LGHDT and CDR2 is YNNKEL (reference sequence). V was cut by 1 base and J by 2 bases, with 9 bases left in between. The CDR3 sequence is 14 residues long. The CDR3 DNA is TGTGCCAGCAGCCAAGCTACCAACCCCTACGAGCAGTACTTC. Protein sequence: CASSQATNPYEQYF.

The chain has TRBV27 and TRBJ2-7; the match to TRBD2 covers 15 bases. In germline, CDR1 is MNHEY, CDR2 SMNVEV (reference sequence). The CDR3 has 15 amino acids. V lost 5 bases to trimming and J lost 6 bases; unmatched junction nucleotides: 5. The CDR3 DNA reads as TGTGCCAGCAGTCCGGGACTAGCGGGGGGCTCCGAGCAGTACTTC. This codes for CASSPGLAGGSEQYF.

In this sample, this clone turned up once. J is TRBJ1-4 and V is TRBV9; a weak D match, TRBD1 (5 bases). Looked up from germline, CDR1 is SGDLS and CDR2 is YYNGEE. CDR3 size: 15 residues. V lost 0 bases and J 8 bases, leaving 14 bases between the germline ends. This chain's CDR3 is CASSVAGRGDEKLFF. The CDR3 bases are TGTGCCAGCAGCGTAGCGGGTAGGGGTGACGAAAAACTGTTTTTT.

This clone was seen only once. J is TRBJ1-1 and V is TRBV7-8, with 8 bases fitting TRBD1. Germline-derived CDR1 and CDR2 are SGHVS and FQNEAQ. Losses at the gene ends were 2 bases for V and 3 bases for J; bases not matched to a gene: 2. The CDR3 totals 14 residues. The CDR3 DNA is TGTGCCAGCAGCTTACCAGGGGGCCACACTGAAGCTTTCTTT. Translated: CASSLPGGHTEAFF.

The rearrangement joins TRBV5-1 to TRBJ2-7; D might be TRBD2 (6 bases). Germline CDR1 is SGHRS and CDR2 is YFSETQ. The CDR3 spans 12 residues. Trimming took 3 bases from V and 6 from J, leaving 10 bases between them. The CDR3 loop is CASSSQEGEQYF. The DNA for the CDR3 is TGCGCCAGCAGCTCACAGGAGGGCGAGCAGTACTTC.

A single count supports this clone. The V gene is TRBV5-1, the J gene TRBJ2-7; D is perhaps TRBD1 (5 bases). The V end was cut by 4 bases, the J end by 0 bases, with 17 bases between. CDR1 SGHRS and CDR2 YFSETQ come from the germline V gene. The CDR3 consists of 16 residues. In nucleotides, the CDR3 is TGCGCCAGCAGCCGGACAACCCCAACGAGCTCCTACGAGCAGTACTTC. Translated: CASSRTTPTSSYEQYF.

V is TRBV28 and J is TRBJ1-1, with a tentative D call TRBD1 (6 bases). The length of the CDR3 is 15 residues. CDR1 MDHEN and CDR2 SYDVKM come from the germline V gene. V was pared by 4 bases and J by 7 bases, with 19 bases between. The CDR3 DNA reads TGTGCCAGCAGTTCCGCTGCGGGGGCGAGGGGTGAAGCTTTCTTT. This translates into CASSSAAGARGEAFF. Full variable domain (remainder filled in from reference TRBV28 and TRBJ1-1): DVKVTQSSRYLVKRTGEKVFLECVQDMDHENMFWYRQDPGLGLRLIYFSYDVKMKEKGDIPEGYSVSREKKERFSLILESASTNQTSMYLCASSSAAGARGEAFFGQGTRLTVV.

J is TRBJ2-3 and V is TRBV5-4, with TRBD2 matching 9 bases. This CDR3 has 16 amino acids. V trimming: 6 bases; J trimming: 4 bases; junction bases outside the gene matches: 12. Per germline, CDR1 SGHNT and CDR2 YYREEE (reference sequence). The CDR3 DNA reads TGTGCCAGCACCCCCCGGGCGGGGGGGCACCCAGATACGCAGTATTTT. It is translated as CASTPRAGGHPDTQYF.

Concerning this clone itself: At one end, the junction sequence differs from germline, possibly due to a read error. The chain employs TRBV6-2 or TRBV6-3 and TRBJ2-4; TRBD2 matches at 11 bases. The germline CDR1 and CDR2 sequences are MNHEY and SVGEGT. The CDR3 totals 16 residues. CDR3 sequence reads: CASSSLAGVLLGGKDF. CDR3 in DNA: TGTGCCAGCAGTTCACTAGCGGGAGTCTTACTCGGCGGGAAGGACTTC.

This rearrangement joins TRBV29-1 to TRBJ1-2; no clear D gene. CDR1 SQVTM and CDR2 ANQGSEA come from the germline V gene. The CDR3 contains 12 residues. Trimming took off 7 bases at V and 6 bases at J, with 15 bases between the two ends. CDR3 DNA: TGCAGCGCAGGCCCCAACTTGGATGGCTACACCTTC. Translating it yields CSAGPNLDGYTF. Full variable domain (rest looked up from reference TRBV29-1 and TRBJ1-2): SAVISQKPSRDICQRGTSLTIQCQVDSQVTMMFWYRQQPGQSLTLIATANQGSEATYESGFVIDKFPISRPNLTFSTLTVSNMSPEDSSIYLCSAGPNLDGYTFGSGTRLTVV.

The rearrangement joins TRBV6-1 to TRBJ2-3, with TRBD1 matching over 7 bases. Looked up from germline, CDR1 is MNHNS and CDR2 is SASEGT. The CDR3 sequence is 15 residues long. V lost 2 bases and J lost 2; bases outside the gene matches: 4. CDR3 sequence: CASSETGAITDTQYF. CDR3 sequence (DNA): TGTGCCAGCAGTGAAACAGGGGCCATCACAGATACGCAGTATTTT.

This chain connects TRBV28 to TRBJ1-3; 7 nucleotides line up with TRBD1. The germline V gene encodes CDR1 MDHEN and CDR2 SYDVKM. This CDR3 region has 14 residues. V lost 9 bases, J lost 3 bases, and 8 bases stayed unmatched. CDR3 sequence (DNA): TGTGCCAGTCGAGGAGGGGGCGTTGGAAACACCATATATTTT. This sequence encodes CASRGGGVGNTIYF.

This chain uses TRBV5-6 with TRBJ1-6; 7 nucleotides agree with TRBD1. Trimming took 0 bases from V and 10 from J; bases not matched to a gene: 4. There are 14 residues in the CDR3. Per germline, CDR1 SGHDT and CDR2 YYEEEE. The CDR3 DNA follows: TGTGCCAGCAGCTTGGCAGGGGGAGGCTCACCCCTCCACTTT. This sequence encodes CASSLAGGGSPLHF.

The rearrangement joins TRBV19 to TRBJ2-2; TRBD1 agrees at 8 bases. V was pared by 2 bases and J by 5 bases, with 4 bases of the junction left unmatched. The CDR3 length is 15 residues. Germline-derived CDR1 and CDR2 are LNHDA and SQIVND (reference sequence). The DNA for the CDR3 is TGTGCCAGTAGTATACAACAGGGGGTAACCGGGGAGCTGTTTTTT. Translating gives CASSIQQGVTGELFF.

The chain uses TRBV5-1 and TRBJ1-5; maybe TRBD1 (5 bases). V lost 0 bases to trimming and J lost 4 bases, with 8 bases between them. CDR1 and CDR2 from the germline V gene are SGHRS and YFSETQ. This CDR3 comprises 14 residues. The CDR3 nucleotides read TGCGCCAGCAGCTTGGGGGGCGCAAATCAGCCCCAGCATTTT. Translating gives CASSLGGANQPQHF.

This clone was seen a few times. The chain combines TRBV6-5 with TRBJ1-1; 8 nucleotides line up with TRBD1. After removal of 0 bases from V and 1 base from J, the junction contained 1 base not matched to a gene. Germline loops: CDR1 MNHEY, CDR2 SVGAGI. This CDR3 region has 15 residues. The CDR3 bases are TGTGCCAGCAGTTACTCAGACAGGGGGAACACTGAAGCTTTCTTT. Translated, it gives CASSYSDRGNTEAFF.

This clone came up a few times. The CDR3 coding sequence is TGTGCCAGCAGTGATCACAGGGGTTCTAATGAAAAACTGTTTTTT. The encoded protein is CASSDHRGSNEKLFF. The gene calls are TRBV6-1 and TRBJ1-4, with 7 bases identical to TRBD1. In germline, CDR1 is MNHNS, CDR2 SASEGT. This CDR3 has 15 residues. V trimming: 3 bases; J trimming: 3 bases; junction bases outside the gene matches: 4.

The gene calls are TRBV7-3 and TRBJ2-6; D gene uncertain. Germline lookup yields CDR1 SGHTA and CDR2 FQGTGA. The CDR3 contains 13 residues. The V and J ends lost 5 bases and 2 bases respectively, with 4 bases between them. CDR3 bases: TGTGCCAGCAGCCCTGCTGGGGCCAACGTCCTGACTTTC. This gives the protein CASSPAGANVLTF.

Note on this clone: One end of the junction is discordant with germline, which a read error may explain. The chain employs TRBV12-3 or TRBV12-4 and TRBJ2-5; 8 bases line up with TRBD2. CDR3 length: 13 residues. In nucleotides, the CDR3 is TGTGCCAGCAGTTTAAAAGCAACGGGGGGGCCTGACTTC. Its translation is CASSLKATGGPDF.

The table lists this clone with a few counts. The genes are TRBV7-2 and TRBJ2-4, with a weak D call TRBD1 (6 bases). The germline V and J ends were trimmed by 0 bases and 0 bases, with 12 bases remaining between them. Per the germline V gene, CDR1 is SGHTA and CDR2 is FQGNSA. The length of the CDR3 is 17 residues. CDR3 loop: CASSLARPRGAKNIQYF. CDR3 nucleotides: TGTGCCAGCAGCTTAGCCCGACCCAGGGGAGCCAAAAACATTCAGTACTTC.

The gene calls are TRBV9 and TRBJ1-4; maybe TRBD1 (6 bases). V was pared by 3 bases and J by 6 bases, with 15 bases between. Germline assignment: CDR1 SGDLS and CDR2 YYNGEE. This CDR3 has 15 residues. CDR3 sequence: CASSAKTQGDEKLFF. CDR3 sequence (DNA): TGTGCCAGCAGCGCGAAGACACAGGGTGATGAAAAACTGTTTTTT.

The CDR3 protein is CAWSEILAGALWGETQYF. CDR3 coding DNA: TGTGCCTGGAGTGAGATATTAGCGGGGGCCCTCTGGGGTGAGACCCAGTACTTC. The chain couples TRBV30 to TRBJ2-5; TRBD2 matches at 9 bases. This CDR3 is 18 amino acids long. Germline V gene sequence: CDR1 GTSNPN, CDR2 SVGIG (reference sequence). Trimming took 1 base from V and 5 from J; bases not matched to a gene: 17.

This sequence joins TRBV7-9 and TRBJ2-1, with 11 bases that match TRBD2. V was clipped by 1 base and J by 7 bases; unmatched bases: 9. The V gene's germline CDR1 is SEHNR and CDR2 FQNEAQ (reference sequence). The CDR3 is 17 amino acids. This CDR3 reads CASSLGGSGRAGNEQFF. The CDR3 DNA is TGTGCCAGCAGCTTAGGGGGTAGCGGGAGGGCCGGAAATGAGCAGTTCTTC. The full variable domain, its missing parts supplied by reference TRBV7-9 and TRBJ2-1, is DTGVSQNPRHKITKRGQNVTFRCDPISEHNRLYWYRQTLGQGPEFLTYFQNEAQLEKSRLLSDRFSAERPKGSFSTLEIQRTEQGDSAMYLCASSLGGSGRAGNEQFFGPGTRLTVL.

This clone has a handful of counts. The V and J genes are TRBV29-1 and TRBJ2-7; tentatively, D is TRBD1 (6 bases). Germline lookup yields CDR1 SQVTM and CDR2 ANQGSEA. Trimming cost V 5 bases and J 2 bases, with 13 bases left between them. This CDR3 comprises 13 residues. As DNA, the CDR3 is TGCAGCGTTACCGACAGGAGCCCCTACGAGCAGTACTTC. Amino acid sequence: CSVTDRSPYEQYF.

The V gene is TRBV30, the J gene TRBJ2-1, with TRBD1 matching over 7 bases. Germline CDR1 GTSNPN, CDR2 SVGIG (reference sequence). The CDR3 loop spans 15 amino acids. V shed 3 bases, J shed 0 bases, and the junction held 5 bases outside the gene matches. The chain's CDR3 is CAWSSGQSSYNEQFF. The CDR3 DNA sequence: TGTGCCTGGAGCTCGGGACAGAGCTCCTACAATGAGCAGTTCTTC.